Here is one T cell receptor (beta chain) with its context. Antigen unknown. This sample stems from a study of cytomegalovirus exposure and HLA in healthy donors. Study details: Unique TCRs from HLA-typed donors, roughly 87 million of them, were held in an early data release. Study results and limitations: A list of roughly 180 TCR beta chains associated with cytomegalovirus was given. Common viral pathogens were later found to be apparently linked to several of the most significant clusters. Both high specificity and high sensitivity reportedly marked the classifier's diagnosis of cytomegalovirus status.

J lost 5 bases, V lost 4 bases, and 4 bases had no gene match. Germline V gene sequence: CDR1 ENHRY, CDR2 SYGVKD. The CDR3 consists of 13 residues. PCR employed 60 Vbeta and 13 Jbeta primers. Sequencing was performed with immunoSEQ multiplex PCR; in TCRdb, only in-frame clones are kept and a portion is missing. The profile covers about 100,000 clones, with around three quarters appearing a single time and around 4% taken by the ten largest. The J gene is TRBJ1-1, the V gene TRBV10-3; 7 bases are a match to TRBD1. Material: PBMCs. This clonotype was sampled from a female donor in good health and CMV-seropositive. The CDR3 sequence is CAISAMGQTEAFF. The CDR3 DNA reads as TGTGCCATCAGTGCCATGGGACAGACTGAAGCTTTCTTT.